Below, 10 T cell receptor beta chains from the same sample are listed, as sequenced in a study of cytomegalovirus exposure and HLA in healthy donors. Primers included in the PCR were 60 Vbeta and 13 Jbeta primers. Clones were read by immunoSEQ multiplex PCR, and TCRdb kept only the in-frame ones, dropping some. The repertoire holds 80,000 to 100,000 clones, around 81% seen once, with 4.5% to 5.5% in the top ten. The sequencing sample was made of PBMCs. The receptors were gathered from a man aged 35 to 55 in good health and CMV-seropositive.

This clone was counted a few times. This chain links TRBV5-1 with TRBJ2-5; possibly TRBD2 for D (5 bases). Looked up from germline, CDR1 is SGHRS and CDR2 is YFSETQ. Trimming stripped 3 bases from V and 0 bases from J, with 6 bases between. The CDR3 contains 13 residues. CDR3 sequence (DNA): TGCGCCAGCAGCTCGGGATACCAAGAGACCCAGTACTTC. Its translation is CASSSGYQETQYF. The full variable domain, rest sourced from reference TRBV5-1 and TRBJ2-5, is KAGVTQTPRYLIKTRGQQVTLSCSPISGHRSVSWYQQTPGQGLQFLFEYFSETQRNKGNFPGRFSGRQFSNSRSEMNVSTLELGDSALYLCASSSGYQETQYFGPGTRLLVL.

This chain connects TRBV6-4 to TRBJ2-1; 11 nucleotides align to TRBD2. This CDR3 region has 16 residues. V lost 0 bases, J lost 10 bases, and 8 bases stayed unmatched. The V gene's germline CDR1 is MRHNA and CDR2 SNTAGT. The DNA for the CDR3 is TGTGCCAGCAGTGACTCCCTAGCGGGAGGTCGGCGCGAGCAGTTCTTC. Its translation: CASSDSLAGGRREQFF.

This clone was observed a few times. V usage is TRBV7-9 and J usage is TRBJ1-2; TRBD1 matches 7 bases. Germline CDR1 reads SEHNR; CDR2 reads FQNEAQ (reference sequence). The CDR3 is 13 residues long. The V segment lost 4 bases and the J segment 8 bases; nucleotides outside the gene matches: 7. DNA of the CDR3: TGTGCCAGCAGCTACGGGACAGTGGGCGGCTACACCTTC. Amino acids: CASSYGTVGGYTF.

The chain couples TRBV2 to TRBJ1-1, with unresolved D. The CDR3 runs to 14 residues. Trimming left V 4 bases short and J 4 bases short, with 13 bases between. CDR1 SNHLY and CDR2 FYNNEI come from the germline V gene. The DNA for the CDR3 is TGTGCCAGCAGTGCCTTGGGAGGGAGCACTGAAGCTTTCTTT. Its protein product is CASSALGGSTEAFF.

The rearrangement joins TRBV6-1 to TRBJ1-2; 10 bases match TRBD1. Trimming took 0 bases from V and 4 from J; bases not matched to a gene: 8. This CDR3 spans 17 amino acids. CDR1 is MNHNS and CDR2 is SASEGT in the germline V gene. The CDR3: CASSEALVTGGSYGYTF. As DNA, the CDR3 is TGTGCCAGCAGTGAAGCCTTAGTGACAGGGGGCAGCTATGGCTACACCTTC.

V is TRBV6-5 and J is TRBJ1-1; 8 nucleotides agree with TRBD1. This CDR3 has 12 amino acids. V trimming: 6 bases; J trimming: 9 bases; junction bases outside the gene matches: 6. Germline CDR1 and CDR2: MNHEY and SVGAGI. CDR3 in DNA: TGTGCCAGCAGGACAGGACAGGGAAAAGCTTTCTTT. Residues: CASRTGQGKAFF.

This chain connects TRBV10-3 to TRBJ1-1; D remains ambiguous. V was cut by 3 bases and J by 4 bases, with 9 bases left in between. Per germline, CDR1 ENHRY and CDR2 SYGVKD. The CDR3 is made up of 13 amino acids. CDR3 coding DNA: TGTGCCATCAGTGATCGGGGAGCCACTGAAGCTTTCTTT. Its protein is CAISDRGATEAFF.

The V gene is TRBV25-1, the J gene TRBJ1-6; possible D gene TRBD1, 6 bases. Trimming cost V 5 bases and J 10 bases, with 12 bases left between them. The CDR3 is 13 residues long. Germline V gene sequence: CDR1 MGHDK, CDR2 SYGVNS. The CDR3 nucleotides read TGTGCCAGCAGTCACAGGGAAGGATCACCCCTCCACTTT. Residues: CASSHREGSPLHF.

This chain connects TRBV5-1 to TRBJ1-3; TRBD1 matches at 9 bases. The CDR3 contains 15 residues. V dropped 4 bases and J dropped 3; count of bases not matched to a gene: 5. The germline CDR1 and CDR2 sequences are SGHRS and YFSETQ. CDR3 in amino acids: CASSPDRGLGNTIYF. For the CDR3, the DNA is TGCGCCAGCAGCCCGGACAGGGGCCTTGGAAACACCATATATTTT.

The V gene is TRBV7-3, the J gene TRBJ2-2, with D perhaps matching TRBD1 (6 bases). The germline gives CDR1 SGHTA, CDR2 FQGTGA. CDR3 length: 18 residues. Trimming took off 3 bases at V and 6 bases at J, with 23 bases between the two ends. CDR3 in amino acids: CASSLWAGQGIGAGELFF. In nucleotides, the CDR3 is TGTGCCAGCAGCTTGTGGGCAGGGCAGGGGATTGGCGCCGGGGAGCTGTTTTTT.